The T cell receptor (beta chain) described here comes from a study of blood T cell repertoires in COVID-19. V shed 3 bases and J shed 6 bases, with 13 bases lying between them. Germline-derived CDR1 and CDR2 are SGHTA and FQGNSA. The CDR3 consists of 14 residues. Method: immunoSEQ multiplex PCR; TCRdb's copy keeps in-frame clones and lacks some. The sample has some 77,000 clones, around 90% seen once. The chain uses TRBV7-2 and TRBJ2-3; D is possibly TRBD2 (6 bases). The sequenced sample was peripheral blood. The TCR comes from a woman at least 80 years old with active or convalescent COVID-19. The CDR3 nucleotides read TGTGCCAGCAGCTTCGGAGGGCCAGGGGATACGCAGTATTTT. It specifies CASSFGGPGDTQYF. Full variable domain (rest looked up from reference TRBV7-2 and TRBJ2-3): GAGVSQSPSNKVTEKGKDVELRCDPISGHTALYWYRQSLGQGLEFLIYFQGNSAPDKSGLPSDRFSAERTGGSVSTLTIQRTQQEDSAVYLCASSFGGPGDTQYFGPGTRLTVL.